This T cell receptor beta chain was sequenced during a study of blood T cell repertoires in COVID-19 (dated by TCRdb to 2018 to 2021). At the level of the whole study: The collaborator samples originated in the United States, Italy and Spain and spanned the acute and convalescent phases of COVID-19. The material from the prospective study consisted of cDNA or gDNA derived from T cells, B-cell-depleted T cells, or PBMCs. HLA class I and class II types, where available, came from metadata supplied by the sample provider rather than from assay-based typing. The sample metadata nearly always contained a de-identified subject ID, COVID-19 status, age in years and sex. Samples came from the ongoing ImmuneRACE study (first 160 participants) plus 1,254 subjects from 6 global collaborators. The dataset comprised deeply sampled blood TCRbeta repertoires from subjects exposed to, actively infected with, or recovered from COVID-19. A freely available public database, intended as a resource for researchers studying the immune response to SARS-CoV-2, is where the repertoires were released.

In the prospective study, participants were roughly 18 to 95 years old, resided in 24 geographic areas of the United States, and were enrolled through a virtual design. In the prospective study, cohorts were assigned on the basis of participant-reported clinical history obtained from a screening survey and a study questionnaire. Mobile phlebotomists in the prospective study collected whole blood, serum and a nasopharyngeal or oropharyngeal swab from every participant. Additional blood draws and questionnaires over a 2-month period could optionally be provided by prospective study participants. Before DNA extraction, prospective study blood samples were shipped either frozen or at room temperature. Comment on this clone: What antigen it recognizes has not been identified. One base away there is no much larger clone; base qualities are not given.

The immunoSEQ Assay, a bias-controlled multiplex PCR, was used to amplify TCRbeta CDR3 regions from genomic DNA. Regarding the original processing steps: The number of nucleated cells in each sample was estimated from the amplification of reference gene primers within the assay. Sequence reads were collapsed and filtered to measure the absolute abundance of every unique TCRbeta CDR3 rearrangement. For each sample, productive Simpson clonality was calculated by taking the square root of Simpson's diversity index across productive rearrangements. In its TCRdb copy, this immuneACCESS table keeps in-frame sequences only and misses some clones. Where compared with another copy, unresolved V genes explain less than half of these, and the others have no known cause. From that table come the V and J calls and clone size; the DNA was used to work out D and trimming. This sample comprises under 400,000 clones, 65% to 90% of them detected only once. The ten biggest clones cover about 4.2% of the sample.

The investigation overall reported the following: How much clinical and demographic metadata was included differed by source and by participant, and the metadata was provided uncurated.

The sample was PBMCs or T cells enriched from blood (not recorded which). The TCR was taken from a woman between 40 and 50 years old with acute COVID-19.

The CDR3 region: CASSWGSGEETQYF. The DNA sequence reads TGCGCCAGCAGCTGGGGATCAGGGGAAGAGACCCAGTACTTC. The chain is assembled from TRBV5-1 and TRBJ2-5; possibly the D gene is TRBD1, per 6 matching bases. V and J lose 3 bases and 3 bases, and a span of 12 bases separates them. The germline V gene gives CDR1 as SGHRS and CDR2 as YFSETQ. The CDR3, cysteine through phenylalanine, is 14 amino acids long. Only the CDR3 region is kept as DNA, spanning 42 bases read in frame from base 1.